This T cell receptor (beta chain) was retrieved from a study of T cell repertoires in cytomegalovirus infection. Study context: Public TCR beta signatures provided an indication of both CMV infection and a matching HLA type. Findings and caveats of the study: In two of eight donors, the top clonotype was HLA-C-restricted CMV-specific. Identification of carriers of CMV plus the relevant HLA was performed using cumulative public TCR beta family frequency.

From the reads, TCRdb called clonotypes with MiXCR, one entry per CDR3 protein. The profile shows hundreds of thousands of distinct CDR3 sequences, about 33% of them singletons. This clonotype appeared a few times. Its specificity is unknown. Trimming left V 5 bases short and J 1 base short, with 18 bases between. The CDR3 extends over 16 amino acids. The germline CDR1 and CDR2 sequences are SGHTA and FQGTGA. The starting material was cultured PBMCs, obtained from culture after CMV antigen stimulation. The source is a human donor in good health (CMV status not recorded). Some clones in this sample may be carry-over from other donors' samples. V and J are TRBV7-3 and TRBJ2-7; a weak D match, TRBD2 (6 bases). The CDR3 sequence: CASSPPERLESYEQYF. CDR3 DNA: TGTGCCAGCAGCCCCCCCGAGCGACTAGAATCCTACGAGCAGTACTTC.